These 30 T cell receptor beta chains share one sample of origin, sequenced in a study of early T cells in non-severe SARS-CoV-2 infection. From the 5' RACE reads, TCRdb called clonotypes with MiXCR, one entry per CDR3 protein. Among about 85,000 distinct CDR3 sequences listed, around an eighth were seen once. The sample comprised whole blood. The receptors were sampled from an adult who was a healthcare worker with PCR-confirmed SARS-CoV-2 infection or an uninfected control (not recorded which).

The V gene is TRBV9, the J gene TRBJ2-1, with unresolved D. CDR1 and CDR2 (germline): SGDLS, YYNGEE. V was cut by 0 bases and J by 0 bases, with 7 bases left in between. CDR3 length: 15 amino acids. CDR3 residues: CASSVGAPSYNEQFF. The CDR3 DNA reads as TGTGCCAGCAGCGTAGGAGCGCCCTCCTACAATGAGCAGTTCTTC.

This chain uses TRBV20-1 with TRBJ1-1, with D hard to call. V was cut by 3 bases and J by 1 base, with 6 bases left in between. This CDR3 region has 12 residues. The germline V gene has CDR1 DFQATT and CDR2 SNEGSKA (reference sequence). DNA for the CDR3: TGCAGTGCTAGGGCAGCGAACACTGAAGCTTTCTTT. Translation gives CSARAANTEAFF.

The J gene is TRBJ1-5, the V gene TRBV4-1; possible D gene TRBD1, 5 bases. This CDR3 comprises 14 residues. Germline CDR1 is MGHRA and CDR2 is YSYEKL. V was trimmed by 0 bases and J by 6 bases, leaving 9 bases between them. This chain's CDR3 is CASSQDRAGQPQHF. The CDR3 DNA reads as TGCGCCAGCAGCCAAGACAGGGCTGGTCAGCCCCAGCATTTT.

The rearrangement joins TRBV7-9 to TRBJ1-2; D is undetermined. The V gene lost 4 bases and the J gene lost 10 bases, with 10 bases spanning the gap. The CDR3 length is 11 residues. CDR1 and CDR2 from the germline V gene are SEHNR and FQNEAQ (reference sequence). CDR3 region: CASSSYGPYTF. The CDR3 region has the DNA TGTGCCAGCAGCTCCTACGGCCCCTACACCTTC.

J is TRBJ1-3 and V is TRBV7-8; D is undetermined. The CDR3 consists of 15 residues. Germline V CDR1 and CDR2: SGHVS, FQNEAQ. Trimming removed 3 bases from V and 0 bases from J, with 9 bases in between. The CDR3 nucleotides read TGTGCCAGCAGCTTTGGAAGGGCCTCTGGAAACACCATATATTTT. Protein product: CASSFGRASGNTIYF. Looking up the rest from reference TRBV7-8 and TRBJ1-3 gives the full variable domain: GAGVSQSPRYKVAKRGQDVALRCDPISGHVSLFWYQQALGQGPEFLTYFQNEAQLDKSGLPSDRFFAERPEGSVSTLKIQRTQQEDSAVYLCASSFGRASGNTIYFGEGSWLTVV.

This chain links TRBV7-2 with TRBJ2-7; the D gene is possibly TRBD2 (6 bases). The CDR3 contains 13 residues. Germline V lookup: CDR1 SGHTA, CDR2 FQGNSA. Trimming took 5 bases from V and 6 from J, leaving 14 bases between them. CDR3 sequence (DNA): TGTGCCAGCAGCCCGGGACTTTTTGTCGAGCAGTACTTC. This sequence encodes CASSPGLFVEQYF.

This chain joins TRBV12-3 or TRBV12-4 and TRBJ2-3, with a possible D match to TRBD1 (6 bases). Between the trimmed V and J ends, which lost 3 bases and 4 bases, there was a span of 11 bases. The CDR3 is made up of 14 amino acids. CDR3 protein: CASSFGGEADTQYF. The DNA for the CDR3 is TGTGCCAGCAGTTTTGGGGGCGAGGCAGATACGCAGTATTTT.

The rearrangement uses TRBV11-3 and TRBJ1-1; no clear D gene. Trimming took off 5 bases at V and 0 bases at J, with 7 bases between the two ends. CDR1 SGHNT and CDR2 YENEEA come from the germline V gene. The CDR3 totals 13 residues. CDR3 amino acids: CASSRTMNTEAFF. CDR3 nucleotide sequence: TGTGCCAGCAGCCGTACGATGAACACTGAAGCTTTCTTT.

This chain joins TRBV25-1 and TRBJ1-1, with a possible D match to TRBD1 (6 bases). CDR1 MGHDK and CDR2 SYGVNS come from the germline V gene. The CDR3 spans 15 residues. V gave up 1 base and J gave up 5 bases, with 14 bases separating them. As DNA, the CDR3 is TGTGCCAGCAGTGAATCCTCAACAGGGAGGACTGAAGCTTTCTTT. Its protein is CASSESSTGRTEAFF.

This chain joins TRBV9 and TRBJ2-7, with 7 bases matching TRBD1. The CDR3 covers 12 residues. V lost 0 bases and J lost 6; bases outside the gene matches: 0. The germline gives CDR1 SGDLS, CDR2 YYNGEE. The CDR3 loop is CASSVDRGEQYF. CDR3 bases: TGTGCCAGCAGCGTAGACAGGGGCGAGCAGTACTTC.

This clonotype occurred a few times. The CDR3 loop is CSVEGARTEAFF. CDR3 nucleotides: TGCAGCGTCGAGGGGGCTAGAACTGAAGCTTTCTTT. The V call is TRBV29-1, the J call TRBJ1-1, with TRBD1 matching over 7 bases. The CDR3 totals 12 residues. CDR1 is SQVTM and CDR2 is ANQGSEA in the germline V gene. V gave up 6 bases and J gave up 5 bases; unmatched junction bases: 6.

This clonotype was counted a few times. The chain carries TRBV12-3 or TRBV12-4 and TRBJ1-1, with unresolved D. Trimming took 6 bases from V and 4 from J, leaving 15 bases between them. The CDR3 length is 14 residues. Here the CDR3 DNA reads TGTGCCAGCAGACCCCCTGAGGGCGGCACTGAAGCTTTCTTT. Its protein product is CASRPPEGGTEAFF.

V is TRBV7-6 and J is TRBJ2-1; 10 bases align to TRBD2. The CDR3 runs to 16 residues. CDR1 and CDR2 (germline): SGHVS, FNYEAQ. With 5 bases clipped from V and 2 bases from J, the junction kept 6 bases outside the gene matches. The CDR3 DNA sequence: TGTGCCAGCAGCGCCTTCCTAGCGGGGGCCTACAATGAGCAGTTCTTC. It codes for CASSAFLAGAYNEQFF. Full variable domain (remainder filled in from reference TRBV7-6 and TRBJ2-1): GAGVSQSPRYKVTKRGQDVALRCDPISGHVSLYWYRQALGQGPEFLTYFNYEAQQDKSGLPNDRFSAERPEGSISTLTIQRTEQRDSAMYRCASSAFLAGAYNEQFFGPGTRLTVL.

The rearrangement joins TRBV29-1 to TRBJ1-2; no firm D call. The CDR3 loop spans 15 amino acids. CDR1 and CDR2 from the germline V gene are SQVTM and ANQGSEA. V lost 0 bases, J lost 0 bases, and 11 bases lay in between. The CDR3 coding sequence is TGCAGCGTTGAAGATCGGGCAACGTCTAACTATGGCTACACCTTC. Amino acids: CSVEDRATSNYGYTF.

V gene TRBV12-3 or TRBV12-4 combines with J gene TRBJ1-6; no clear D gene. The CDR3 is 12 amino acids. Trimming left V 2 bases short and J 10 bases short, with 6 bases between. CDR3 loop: CASSLPKSPLHF. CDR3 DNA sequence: TGTGCCAGCAGTTTACCCAAATCACCCCTCCACTTT.

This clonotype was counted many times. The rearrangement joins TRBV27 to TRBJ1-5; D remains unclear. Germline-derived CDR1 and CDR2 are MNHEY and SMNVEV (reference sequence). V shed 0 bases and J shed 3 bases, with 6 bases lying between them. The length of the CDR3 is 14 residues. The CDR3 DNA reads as TGTGCCAGCAGTTTATCGGGGTACAATCAGCCCCAGCATTTT. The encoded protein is CASSLSGYNQPQHF.

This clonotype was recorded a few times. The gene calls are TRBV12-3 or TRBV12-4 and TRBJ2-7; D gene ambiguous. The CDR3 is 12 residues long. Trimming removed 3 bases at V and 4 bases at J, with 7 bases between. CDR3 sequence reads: CASSFGLYEQYF. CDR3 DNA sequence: TGTGCCAGCAGTTTTGGCCTTTACGAGCAGTACTTC.

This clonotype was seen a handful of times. CDR3 in amino acids: CASSISPRGGNQPQHF. In DNA form, the CDR3 reads TGTGCCAGCAGCATATCCCCTAGAGGGGGAAATCAGCCCCAGCATTTT. The chain uses TRBV7-2 and TRBJ1-5; a possible D gene is TRBD1 (6 bases). Germline values: CDR1 SGHTA, CDR2 FQGNSA. The CDR3 is made up of 16 amino acids. Trimming left V 5 bases short and J 4 bases short, with 18 bases between.

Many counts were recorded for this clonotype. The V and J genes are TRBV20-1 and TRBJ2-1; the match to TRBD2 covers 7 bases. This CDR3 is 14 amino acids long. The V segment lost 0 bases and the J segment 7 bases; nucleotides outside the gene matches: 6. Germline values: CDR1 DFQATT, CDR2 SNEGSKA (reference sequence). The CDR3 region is CSARDSWRGNEQFF. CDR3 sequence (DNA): TGCAGTGCTAGAGATTCCTGGCGGGGGAATGAGCAGTTCTTC.

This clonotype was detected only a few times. CDR3 region: CSAHGGASDTQYF. CDR3 DNA: TGCAGCGCACACGGGGGGGCTAGCGATACGCAGTATTTT. V is TRBV29-1 and J is TRBJ2-3, with TRBD2 matching over 8 bases. V lost 7 bases to trimming and J lost 6 bases; unmatched junction nucleotides: 9. This CDR3 has 13 residues. Germline lookup yields CDR1 SQVTM and CDR2 ANQGSEA.

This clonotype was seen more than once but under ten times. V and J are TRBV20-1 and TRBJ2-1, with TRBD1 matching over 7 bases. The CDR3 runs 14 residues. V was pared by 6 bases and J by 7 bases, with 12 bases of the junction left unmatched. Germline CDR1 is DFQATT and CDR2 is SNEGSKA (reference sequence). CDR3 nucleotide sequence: TGCAGTGCCTTTACAGGGGCCCGCGAAAATGAGCAGTTCTTC. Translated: CSAFTGARENEQFF.

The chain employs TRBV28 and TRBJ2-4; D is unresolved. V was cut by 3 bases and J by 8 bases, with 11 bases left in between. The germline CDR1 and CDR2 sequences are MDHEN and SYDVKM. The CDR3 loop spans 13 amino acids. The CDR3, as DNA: TGTGCCAGCAGTTTTCCGAAAACGGACATTCAGTACTTC. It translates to CASSFPKTDIQYF.

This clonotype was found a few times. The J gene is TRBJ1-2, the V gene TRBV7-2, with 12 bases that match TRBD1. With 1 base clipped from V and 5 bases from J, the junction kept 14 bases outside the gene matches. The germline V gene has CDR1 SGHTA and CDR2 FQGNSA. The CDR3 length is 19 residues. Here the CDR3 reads CASSLGPGTGGLFGYGYTF. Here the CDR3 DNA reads TGTGCCAGCAGCTTAGGGCCCGGGACAGGGGGCCTCTTTGGATATGGCTACACCTTC.

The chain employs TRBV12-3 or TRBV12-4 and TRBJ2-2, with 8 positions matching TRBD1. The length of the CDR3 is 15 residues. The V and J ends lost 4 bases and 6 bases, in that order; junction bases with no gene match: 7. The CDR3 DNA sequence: TGTGCCAGCAGTTCCCGACAGGGGTCGGCCGGGGAGCTGTTTTTT. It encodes CASSSRQGSAGELFF.

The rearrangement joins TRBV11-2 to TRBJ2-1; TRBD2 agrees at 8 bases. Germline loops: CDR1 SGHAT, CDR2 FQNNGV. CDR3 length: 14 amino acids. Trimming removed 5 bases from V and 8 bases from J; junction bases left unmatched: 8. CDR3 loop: CASSPVSGRHEQFF. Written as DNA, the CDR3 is TGTGCCAGCAGCCCCGTGAGCGGGAGACATGAGCAGTTCTTC.

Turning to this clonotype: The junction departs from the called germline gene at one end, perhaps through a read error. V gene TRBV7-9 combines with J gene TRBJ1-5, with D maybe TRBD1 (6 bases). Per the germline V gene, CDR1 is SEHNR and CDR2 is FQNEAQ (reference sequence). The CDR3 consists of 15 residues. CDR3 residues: CASSLGGYSNQPQHF. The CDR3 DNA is TGTGCCAGCAGTTTAGGGGGTTATAGCAATCAGCCCCAGCATTTT.

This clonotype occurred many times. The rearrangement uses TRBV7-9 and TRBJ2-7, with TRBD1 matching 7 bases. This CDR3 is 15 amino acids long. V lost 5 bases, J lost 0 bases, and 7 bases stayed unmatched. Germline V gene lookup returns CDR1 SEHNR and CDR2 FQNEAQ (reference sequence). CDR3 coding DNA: TGTGCCAGCAGCCCGACAGGGATGAGCTCCTACGAGCAGTACTTC. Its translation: CASSPTGMSSYEQYF.

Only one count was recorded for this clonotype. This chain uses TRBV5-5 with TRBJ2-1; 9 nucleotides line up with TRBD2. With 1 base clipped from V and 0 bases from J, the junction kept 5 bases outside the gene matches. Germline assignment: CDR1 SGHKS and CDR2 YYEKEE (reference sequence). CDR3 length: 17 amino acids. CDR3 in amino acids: CASSLRAGGTSYNEQFF. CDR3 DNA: TGTGCCAGCAGCTTGAGGGCGGGAGGGACCTCCTACAATGAGCAGTTCTTC.

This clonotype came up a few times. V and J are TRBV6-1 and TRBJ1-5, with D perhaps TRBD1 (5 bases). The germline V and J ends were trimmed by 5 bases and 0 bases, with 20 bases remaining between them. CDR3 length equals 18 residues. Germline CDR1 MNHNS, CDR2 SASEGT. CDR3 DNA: TGTGCCAGCAGTAAACCGGGACGGAGAAACTATAGCAATCAGCCCCAGCATTTT. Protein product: CASSKPGRRNYSNQPQHF.

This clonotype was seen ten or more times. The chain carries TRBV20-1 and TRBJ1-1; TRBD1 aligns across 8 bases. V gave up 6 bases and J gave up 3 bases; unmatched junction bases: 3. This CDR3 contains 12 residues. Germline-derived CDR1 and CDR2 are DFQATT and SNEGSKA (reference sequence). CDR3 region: CSASDRDTEAFF. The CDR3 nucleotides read TGCAGTGCGTCGGACAGGGACACTGAAGCTTTCTTT.